This TCR beta chain is from a study of T cells in narcolepsy. Background on the study: Healthy controls were enrolled alongside patients with narcolepsy type 1 or type 2.

Germline CDR1 SNHLY, CDR2 FYNNEI. This CDR3 is built from 14 residues. V was shortened by 1 base and J by 8 bases, with 9 bases between the two germline ends. Study outcomes and limitations: Some memory CD4+ repertoires had no autoreactive clone sequences. Comparing one patient's CSF and blood CD4+ clonotypes highlighted HCRT- and TRIB2-specific autoreactive clonotypes. Autoreactive clonotypes reportedly recurred in blood of same and different patients, not controls.

The assay was immunoSEQ multiplex PCR, and TCRdb's table has in-frame clones only and misses some. The sample records 20,000 to 30,000 clones, around 83% being singletons. Concerning this clone itself: Its cognate antigen is unknown.

The sequence derives from a human donor with narcolepsy. This rearrangement joins TRBV2 to TRBJ1-6; no clear D gene. Sequenced sample: CD45RA- memory CD4+ T cells from PBMCs. CDR3 sequence (DNA): TGTGCCAGCAGTGAAGAACTGGTTTATTCACCCCTCCACTTT. Encoded protein: CASSEELVYSPLHF.